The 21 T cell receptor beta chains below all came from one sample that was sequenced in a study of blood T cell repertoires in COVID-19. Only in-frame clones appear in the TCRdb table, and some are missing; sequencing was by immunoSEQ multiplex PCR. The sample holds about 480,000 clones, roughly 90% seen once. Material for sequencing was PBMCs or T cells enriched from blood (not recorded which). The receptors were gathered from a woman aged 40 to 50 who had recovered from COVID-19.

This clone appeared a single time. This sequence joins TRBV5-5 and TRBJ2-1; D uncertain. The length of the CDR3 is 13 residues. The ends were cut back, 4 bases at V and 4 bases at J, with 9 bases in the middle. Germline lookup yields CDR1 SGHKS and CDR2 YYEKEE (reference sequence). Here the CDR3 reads CASSPITYNEQFF. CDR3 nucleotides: TGTGCCAGCAGCCCCATCACATACAATGAGCAGTTCTTC.

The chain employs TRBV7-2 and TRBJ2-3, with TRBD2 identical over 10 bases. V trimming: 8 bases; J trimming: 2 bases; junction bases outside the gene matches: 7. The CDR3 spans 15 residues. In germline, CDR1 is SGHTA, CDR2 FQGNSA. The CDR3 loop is CASVRTSGVTDTQYF. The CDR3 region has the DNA TGTGCCAGCGTAAGGACTAGCGGCGTCACAGATACGCAGTATTTT.

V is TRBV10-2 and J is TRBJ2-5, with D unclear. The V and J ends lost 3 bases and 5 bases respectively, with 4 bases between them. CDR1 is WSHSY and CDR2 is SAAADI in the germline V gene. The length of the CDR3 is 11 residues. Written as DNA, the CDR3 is TGCGCCAGCAGTGAATCGGAGACCCAGTACTTC. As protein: CASSESETQYF.

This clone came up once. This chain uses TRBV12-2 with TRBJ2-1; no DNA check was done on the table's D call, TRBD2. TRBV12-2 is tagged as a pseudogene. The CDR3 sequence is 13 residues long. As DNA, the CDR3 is TGTGCAAGTCGCTGGAGGGTAGACAATGAGCAGTTCTTC. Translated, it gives CASRWRVDNEQFF.

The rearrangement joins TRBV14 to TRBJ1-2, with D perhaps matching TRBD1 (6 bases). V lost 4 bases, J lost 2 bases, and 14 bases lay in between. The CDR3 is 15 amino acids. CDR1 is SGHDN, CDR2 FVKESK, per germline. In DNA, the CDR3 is TGTGCCAGCAGCCCGACGTCGGGGGGCAACTATGGCTACACCTTC. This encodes CASSPTSGGNYGYTF.

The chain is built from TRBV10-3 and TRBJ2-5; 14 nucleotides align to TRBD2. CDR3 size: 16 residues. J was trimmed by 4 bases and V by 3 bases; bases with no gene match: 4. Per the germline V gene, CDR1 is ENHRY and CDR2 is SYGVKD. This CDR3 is CAISDLGLAGGETQYF. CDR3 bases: TGTGCCATCAGTGATTTAGGACTAGCGGGAGGAGAGACCCAGTACTTC.

CDR3 amino acids: CASSPSQRSNQPQHF. CDR3 coding DNA: TGTGCCAGTAGCCCCTCACAGAGAAGCAATCAGCCCCAGCATTTT. The chain has TRBV19 and TRBJ1-5, with unresolved D. This CDR3 comprises 15 residues. V lost 6 bases, J lost 1 base, and 13 bases lay in between. Germline V gives CDR1 LNHDA, CDR2 SQIVND (reference sequence).

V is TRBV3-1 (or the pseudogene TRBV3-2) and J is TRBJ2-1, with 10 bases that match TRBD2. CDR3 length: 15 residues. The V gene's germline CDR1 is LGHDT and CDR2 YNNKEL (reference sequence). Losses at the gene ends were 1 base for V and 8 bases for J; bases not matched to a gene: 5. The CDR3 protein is CASSQGTSGIYEQFF. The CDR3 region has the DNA TGTGCCAGCAGCCAAGGGACTAGCGGAATCTATGAGCAGTTCTTC.

CDR3 in DNA: TGCGCCAGCAGCCAAGAGGGTAGCGGGAGCTCCTACAATGAGCAGTTCTTC. As protein: CASSQEGSGSSYNEQFF. This chain connects TRBV4-3 to TRBJ2-1, with 9 bases identical to TRBD2. The germline V gene encodes CDR1 LGHNA and CDR2 YSLEER. There are 17 residues in the CDR3. Losses at the gene ends were 0 bases for V and 0 bases for J; bases not matched to a gene: 3.

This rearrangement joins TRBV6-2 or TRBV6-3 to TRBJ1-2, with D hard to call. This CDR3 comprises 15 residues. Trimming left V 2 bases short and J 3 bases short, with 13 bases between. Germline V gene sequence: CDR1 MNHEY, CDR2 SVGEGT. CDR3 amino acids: CASSYGSTDYYGYTF. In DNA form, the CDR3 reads TGTGCCAGCAGTTACGGGTCGACGGACTACTATGGCTACACCTTC.

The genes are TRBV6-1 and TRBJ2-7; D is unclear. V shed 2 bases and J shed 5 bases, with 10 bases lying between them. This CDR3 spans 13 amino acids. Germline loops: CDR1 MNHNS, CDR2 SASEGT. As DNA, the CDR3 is TGTGCCAGCAGTGAATTTGGTGCGCACGAGCAGTACTTC. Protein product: CASSEFGAHEQYF.

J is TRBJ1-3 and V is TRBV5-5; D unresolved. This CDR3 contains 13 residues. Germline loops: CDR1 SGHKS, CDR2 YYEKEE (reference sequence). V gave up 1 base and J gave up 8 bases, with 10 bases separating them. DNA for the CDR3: TGTGCCAGCAGCTTGACGCCTCGAGACACCATATATTTT. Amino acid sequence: CASSLTPRDTIYF.

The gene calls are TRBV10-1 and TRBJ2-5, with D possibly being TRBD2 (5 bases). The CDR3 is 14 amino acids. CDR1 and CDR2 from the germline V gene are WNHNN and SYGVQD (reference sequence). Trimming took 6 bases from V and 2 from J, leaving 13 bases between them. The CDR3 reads CASSSGIQQETQYF. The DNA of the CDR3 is TGCGCCAGCAGCTCCGGGATACAACAAGAGACCCAGTACTTC.

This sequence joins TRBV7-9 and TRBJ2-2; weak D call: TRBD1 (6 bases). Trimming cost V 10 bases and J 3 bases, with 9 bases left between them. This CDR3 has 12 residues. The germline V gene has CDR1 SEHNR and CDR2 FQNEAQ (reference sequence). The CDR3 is CATGVDTGELFF. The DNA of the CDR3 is TGTGCCACAGGGGTTGACACCGGGGAGCTGTTTTTT.

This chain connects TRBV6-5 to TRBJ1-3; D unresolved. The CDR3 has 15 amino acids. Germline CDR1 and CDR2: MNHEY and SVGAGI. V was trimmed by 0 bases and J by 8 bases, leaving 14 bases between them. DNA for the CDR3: TGTGCCAGCAGTTACTCGAGAGGGTTGAGGCACACCATATATTTT. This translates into CASSYSRGLRHTIYF.

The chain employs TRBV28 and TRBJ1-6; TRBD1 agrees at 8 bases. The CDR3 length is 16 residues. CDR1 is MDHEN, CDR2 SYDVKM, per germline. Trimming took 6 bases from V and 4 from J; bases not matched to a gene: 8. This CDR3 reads CASSLDRGRYNSPLHF. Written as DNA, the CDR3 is TGTGCCAGCAGCCTAGACAGGGGCCGGTATAATTCACCCCTCCACTTT. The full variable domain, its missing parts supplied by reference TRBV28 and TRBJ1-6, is DVKVTQSSRYLVKRTGEKVFLECVQDMDHENMFWYRQDPGLGLRLIYFSYDVKMKEKGDIPEGYSVSREKKERFSLILESASTNQTSMYLCASSLDRGRYNSPLHFGNGTRLTVT.

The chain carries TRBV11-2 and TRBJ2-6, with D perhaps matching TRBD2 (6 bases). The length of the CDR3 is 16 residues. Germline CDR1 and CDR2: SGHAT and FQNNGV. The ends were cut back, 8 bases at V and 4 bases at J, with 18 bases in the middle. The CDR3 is CASGRAARDGANVLTF. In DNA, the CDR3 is TGTGCCAGCGGACGAGCGGCGCGGGACGGGGCCAACGTCCTGACTTTC.

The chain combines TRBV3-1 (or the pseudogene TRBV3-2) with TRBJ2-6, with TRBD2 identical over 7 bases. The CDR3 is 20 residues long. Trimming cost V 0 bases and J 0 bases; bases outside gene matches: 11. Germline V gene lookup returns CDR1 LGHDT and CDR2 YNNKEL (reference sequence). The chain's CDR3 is CASSQERLAALDSGANVLTF. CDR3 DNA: TGTGCCAGCAGCCAAGAACGGCTAGCGGCCCTCGACTCTGGGGCCAACGTCCTGACTTTC.

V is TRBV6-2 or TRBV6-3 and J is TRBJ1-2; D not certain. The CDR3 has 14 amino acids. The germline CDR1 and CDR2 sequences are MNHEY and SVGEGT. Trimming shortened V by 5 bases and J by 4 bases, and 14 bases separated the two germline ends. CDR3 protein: CASSTPGSSYGYTF. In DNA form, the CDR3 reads TGTGCCAGCAGTACCCCCGGGAGTAGCTATGGCTACACCTTC.

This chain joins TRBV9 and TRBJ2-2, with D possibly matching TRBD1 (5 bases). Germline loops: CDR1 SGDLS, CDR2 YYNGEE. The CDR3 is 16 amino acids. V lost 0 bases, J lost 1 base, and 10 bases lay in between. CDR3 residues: CASSVATALNTGELFF. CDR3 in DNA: TGTGCCAGCAGCGTAGCGACAGCGCTGAACACCGGGGAGCTGTTTTTT. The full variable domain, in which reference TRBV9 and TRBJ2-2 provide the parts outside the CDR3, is DSGVTQTPKHLITATGQRVTLRCSPRSGDLSVYWYQQSLDQGLQFLIQYYNGEERAKGNILERFSAQQFPDLHSELNLSSLELGDSALYFCASSVATALNTGELFFGEGSRLTVL.

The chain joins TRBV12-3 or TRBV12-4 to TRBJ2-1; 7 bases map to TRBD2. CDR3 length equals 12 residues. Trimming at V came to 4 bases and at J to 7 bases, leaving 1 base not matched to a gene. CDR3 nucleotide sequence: TGTGCCAGCAGTTCCGGGGGGAATGAGCAGTTCTTC. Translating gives CASSSGGNEQFF.